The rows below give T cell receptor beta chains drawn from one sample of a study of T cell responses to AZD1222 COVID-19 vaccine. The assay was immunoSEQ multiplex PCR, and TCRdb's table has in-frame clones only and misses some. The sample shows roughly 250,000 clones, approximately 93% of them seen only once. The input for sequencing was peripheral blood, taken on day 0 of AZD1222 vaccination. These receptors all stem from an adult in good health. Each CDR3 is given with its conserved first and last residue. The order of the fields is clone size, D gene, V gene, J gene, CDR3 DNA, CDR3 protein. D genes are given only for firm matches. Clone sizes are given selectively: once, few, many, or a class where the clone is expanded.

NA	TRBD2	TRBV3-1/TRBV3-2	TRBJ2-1	TGTGCCAGCAGCCAATCTGCGGGGGGCCCCTGGTTCTTC	CASSQSAGGPWFF
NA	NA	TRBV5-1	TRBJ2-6	TGCGCCAGCAGCTCCATATCGTCGGCAGGGATGAGGTCTGGGGCCAACGTCCTGACTTTC	CASSSISSAGMRSGANVLTF
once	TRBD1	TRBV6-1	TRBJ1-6	TGTGCCAGCAGTGAAGTAAGGGACAGTCGTCCCCTCCACTTT	CASSEVRDSRPLHF
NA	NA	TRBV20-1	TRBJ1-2	TGCAGTGCTAGAGATCGGCTGAGCTACACCTTC	CSARDRLSYTF
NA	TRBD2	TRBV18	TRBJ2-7	TGTGCCAGCTCCCTCGGAGGGAGCGGGAGCCATCCCTACGAGCAGTACTTC	CASSLGGSGSHPYEQYF
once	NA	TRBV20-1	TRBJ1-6	TGCAGTGCTGGCTTGAATTCACCCCTCCACTTT	CSAGLNSPLHF
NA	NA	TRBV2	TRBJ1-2	TGTGCCAGCAGCGACAGGAGGTACACCTTC	CASSDRRYTF
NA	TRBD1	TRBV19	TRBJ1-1	TGTGCCAGTAGCTCAGGGGGCACAAGGAAGATGAACACTGAAGCTTTCTTT	CASSSGGTRKMNTEAFF
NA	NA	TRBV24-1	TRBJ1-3	TGTGCCACCAGTGACCCGTCCGGGGATCACTCTGGAAACACCATATATTTT	CATSDPSGDHSGNTIYF
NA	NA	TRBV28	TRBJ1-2	TGTGCCAGCAGCCAGAGATCCAGGCGCGGCTACACCTTC	CASSQRSRRGYTF